The 10 T cell receptor beta chains below were found in one sample sequenced in a study of neurological immune-mediated disorders. TCRdb passed the 5' RACE reads through MiXCR, listing each CDR3 protein once. The table has approximately 100,000 distinct CDR3 sequences, around 3.5% seen once. The material sequenced was PBMCs. Every receptor here comes from a woman in her fifties or sixties with multiple sclerosis.

This clonotype was seen many times. V gene TRBV9 combines with J gene TRBJ2-5, with unresolved D. This CDR3 contains 13 residues. CDR1 is SGDLS and CDR2 is YYNGEE in the germline V gene. Trimming removed 2 bases at V and 5 bases at J, with 10 bases between. The CDR3: CASSVSSFETQYF. CDR3 sequence (DNA): TGTGCCAGCAGCGTGTCCAGCTTTGAGACCCAGTACTTC.

The J gene is TRBJ2-6, the V gene TRBV11-2; no clear D. CDR1 and CDR2 from the germline V gene are SGHAT and FQNNGV. This CDR3 is built from 16 residues. V lost 1 base and J lost 4, with 11 bases in between. The CDR3 region is CASSLGQTWGANVLTF. CDR3 coding DNA: TGTGCCAGCAGCTTAGGGCAGACATGGGGGGCCAACGTCCTGACTTTC.

This clonotype was counted at least ten times. The V call is TRBV6-5, the J call TRBJ2-1, with TRBD2 matching over 11 bases. J gave up 7 bases and V 6 bases, and 5 bases lay outside the gene matches. The CDR3 is made up of 14 amino acids. CDR1 is MNHEY and CDR2 is SVGAGI in the germline V gene. CDR3 DNA: TGTGCCAGCAGCCTAGCGGGGGGCGGAAATGAGCAGTTCTTC. It yields the protein CASSLAGGGNEQFF.

This clonotype has at least ten counts. The chain recombines TRBV6-2 or TRBV6-3 with TRBJ2-1, with D uncertain. Trimming shortened V by 4 bases and J by 3 bases, and 7 bases separated the two germline ends. The CDR3 is 13 amino acids. Germline V gives CDR1 MNHEY, CDR2 SVGEGT. As DNA, the CDR3 is TGTGCCAGCAGTTTTCCCAGCTACAATGAGCAGTTCTTC. Residues: CASSFPSYNEQFF.

This clonotype was picked up many times. This chain uses TRBV5-1 with TRBJ2-7; 7 bases align to TRBD1. V trimming: 4 bases; J trimming: 2 bases; junction bases outside the gene matches: 3. The CDR3 length is 13 residues. CDR1 is SGHRS, CDR2 YFSETQ, per germline. CDR3 sequence reads: CASSTDRAYEQYF. The CDR3 DNA is TGCGCCAGCAGCACCGACAGGGCCTACGAGCAGTACTTC.

This clonotype was seen many times. The rearrangement uses TRBV4-3 and TRBJ1-5, with D perhaps TRBD1 (5 bases). From germline, CDR1 is LGHNA and CDR2 YSLEER. V shed 0 bases and J shed 1 base, with 7 bases lying between them. The CDR3 sequence is 15 residues long. CDR3 nucleotide sequence: TGCGCCAGCAGCCAAGATTGGGGCAGCAATCAGCCCCAGCATTTT. Residues: CASSQDWGSNQPQHF.

There are many counts of this clonotype. The genes are TRBV7-8 and TRBJ2-1; D is undetermined. V was pared by 5 bases and J by 6 bases, with 14 bases between. There are 14 residues in the CDR3. Germline CDR1 is SGHVS and CDR2 is FQNEAQ. In DNA form, the CDR3 reads TGTGCCAGCAGCGTATGGGAATATGGCAATGAGCAGTTCTTC. It codes for CASSVWEYGNEQFF.

In its sample, this clonotype was seen many times. This sequence joins TRBV7-9 and TRBJ1-4, with a possible D match to TRBD1 (5 bases). From germline, CDR1 is SEHNR and CDR2 FQNEAQ (reference sequence). Deletions cut 4 bases from V and 6 bases from J, with 30 bases between. The CDR3 loop spans 20 amino acids. The CDR3 coding sequence is TGTGCCAGCAGCTCCCCTACCCGAATGGGGGGGTCCCTCGGTGATGAAAAACTGTTTTTT. Its translation is CASSSPTRMGGSLGDEKLFF. Full variable domain (missing parts from reference TRBV7-9 and TRBJ1-4): DTGVSQNPRHKITKRGQNVTFRCDPISEHNRLYWYRQTLGQGPEFLTYFQNEAQLEKSRLLSDRFSAERPKGSFSTLEIQRTEQGDSAMYLCASSSPTRMGGSLGDEKLFFGSGTQLSVL.

This clonotype was detected many times. J is TRBJ1-3 and V is TRBV5-5; 8 nucleotides match TRBD1. Per the germline V gene, CDR1 is SGHKS and CDR2 is YYEKEE (reference sequence). CDR3 length equals 14 residues. Germline trimming cut 0 bases from V and 6 bases from J; bases unmatched to any gene: 2. The CDR3 bases are TGTGCCAGCAGCTTGGTTCAGGGGGCAAACACCATATATTTT. Translation: CASSLVQGANTIYF.

This clonotype was seen many times. The genes are TRBV5-1 and TRBJ1-6; 7 nucleotides match TRBD1. Germline V gene data show CDR1 as SGHRS and CDR2 as YFSETQ. The V segment lost 0 bases and the J segment 8 bases; nucleotides outside the gene matches: 2. This CDR3 is 14 amino acids long. The CDR3 region has the DNA TGCGCCAGCAGCTTGGAGGGGGCGCATTCACCCCTCCACTTT. It yields the protein CASSLEGAHSPLHF.